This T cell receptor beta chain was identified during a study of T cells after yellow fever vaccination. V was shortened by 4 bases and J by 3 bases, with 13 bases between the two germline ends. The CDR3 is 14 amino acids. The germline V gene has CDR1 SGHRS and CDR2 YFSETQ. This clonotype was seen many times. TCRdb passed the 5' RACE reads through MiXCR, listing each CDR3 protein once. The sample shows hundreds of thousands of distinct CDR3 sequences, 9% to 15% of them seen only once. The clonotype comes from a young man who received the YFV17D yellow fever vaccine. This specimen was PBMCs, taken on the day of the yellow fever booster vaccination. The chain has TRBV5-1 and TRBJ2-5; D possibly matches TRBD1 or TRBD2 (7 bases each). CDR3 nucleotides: TGCGCCAGCAGCCTCAGGGGGGGTGAAGAGACCCAGTACTTC. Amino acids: CASSLRGGEETQYF.